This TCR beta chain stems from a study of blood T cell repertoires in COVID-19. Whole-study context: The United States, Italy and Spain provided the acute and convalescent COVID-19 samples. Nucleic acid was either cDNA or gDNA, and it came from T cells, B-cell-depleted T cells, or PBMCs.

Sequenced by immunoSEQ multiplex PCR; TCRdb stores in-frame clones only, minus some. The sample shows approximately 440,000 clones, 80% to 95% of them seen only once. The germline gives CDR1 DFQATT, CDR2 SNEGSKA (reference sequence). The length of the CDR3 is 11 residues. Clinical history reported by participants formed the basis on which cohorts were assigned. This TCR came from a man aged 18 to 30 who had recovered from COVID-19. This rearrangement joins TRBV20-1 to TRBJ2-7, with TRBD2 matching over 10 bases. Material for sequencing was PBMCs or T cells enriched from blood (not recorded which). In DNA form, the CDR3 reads TGCATGGCGGGACTAGCGAACGAGCAGTACTTC. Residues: CMAGLANEQYF.